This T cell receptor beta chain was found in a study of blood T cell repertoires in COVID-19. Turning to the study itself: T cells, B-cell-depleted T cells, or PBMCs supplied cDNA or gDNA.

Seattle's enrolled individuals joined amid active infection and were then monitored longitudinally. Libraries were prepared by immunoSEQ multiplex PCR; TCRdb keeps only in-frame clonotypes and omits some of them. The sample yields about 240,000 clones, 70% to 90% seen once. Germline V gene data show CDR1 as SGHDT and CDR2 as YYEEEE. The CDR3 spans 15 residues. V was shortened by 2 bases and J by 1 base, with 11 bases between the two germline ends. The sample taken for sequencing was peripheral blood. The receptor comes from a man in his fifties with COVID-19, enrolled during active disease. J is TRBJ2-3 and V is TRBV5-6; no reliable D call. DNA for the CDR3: TGTGCCAGCAGCTTAATCACGGTAGGCACAGATACGCAGTATTTT. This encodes CASSLITVGTDTQYF.